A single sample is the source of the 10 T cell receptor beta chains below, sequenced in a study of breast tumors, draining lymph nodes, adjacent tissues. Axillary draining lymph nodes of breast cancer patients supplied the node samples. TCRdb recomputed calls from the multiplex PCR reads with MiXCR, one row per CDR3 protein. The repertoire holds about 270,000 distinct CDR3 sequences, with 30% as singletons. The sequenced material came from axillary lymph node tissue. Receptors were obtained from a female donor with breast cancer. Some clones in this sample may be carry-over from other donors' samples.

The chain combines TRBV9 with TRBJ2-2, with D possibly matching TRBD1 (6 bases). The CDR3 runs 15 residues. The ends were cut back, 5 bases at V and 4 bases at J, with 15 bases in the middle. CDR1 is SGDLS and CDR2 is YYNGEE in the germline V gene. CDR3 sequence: CASRTGTILTGELFF. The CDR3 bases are TGTGCCAGCAGGACGGGGACAATCCTCACCGGGGAGCTGTTTTTT.

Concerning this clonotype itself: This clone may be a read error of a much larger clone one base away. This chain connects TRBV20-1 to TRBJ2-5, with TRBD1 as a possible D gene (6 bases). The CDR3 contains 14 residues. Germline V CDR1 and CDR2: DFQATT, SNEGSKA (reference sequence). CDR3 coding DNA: TGCAGTGCTAGGCCCCCTACAGAGAGGGGGACCCAGTGCTTC. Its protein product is CSARPPTERGTQCF.

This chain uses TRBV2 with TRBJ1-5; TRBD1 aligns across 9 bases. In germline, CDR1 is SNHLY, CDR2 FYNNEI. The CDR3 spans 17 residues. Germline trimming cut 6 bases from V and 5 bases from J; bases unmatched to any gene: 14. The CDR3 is CASRANPGQGGYQPQHF. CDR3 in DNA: TGTGCCAGCAGGGCGAATCCGGGACAGGGAGGTTATCAGCCCCAGCATTTT.

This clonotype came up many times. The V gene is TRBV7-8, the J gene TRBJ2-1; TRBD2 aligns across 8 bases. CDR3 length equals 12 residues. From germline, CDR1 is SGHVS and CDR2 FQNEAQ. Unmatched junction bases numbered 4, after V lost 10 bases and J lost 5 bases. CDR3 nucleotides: TGTGCCACCCAACTAGCGGACAATGAGCAGTTCTTC. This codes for CATQLADNEQFF. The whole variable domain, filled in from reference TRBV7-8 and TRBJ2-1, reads GAGVSQSPRYKVAKRGQDVALRCDPISGHVSLFWYQQALGQGPEFLTYFQNEAQLDKSGLPSDRFFAERPEGSVSTLKIQRTQQEDSAVYLCATQLADNEQFFGPGTRLTVL.

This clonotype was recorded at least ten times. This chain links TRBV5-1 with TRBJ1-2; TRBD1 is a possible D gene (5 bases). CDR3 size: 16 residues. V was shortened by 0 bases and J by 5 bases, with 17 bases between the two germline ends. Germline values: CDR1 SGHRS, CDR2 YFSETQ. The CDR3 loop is CASSLARAGPGYGYTF. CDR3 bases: TGCGCCAGCAGCTTGGCCAGGGCAGGCCCGGGTTATGGCTACACCTTC.

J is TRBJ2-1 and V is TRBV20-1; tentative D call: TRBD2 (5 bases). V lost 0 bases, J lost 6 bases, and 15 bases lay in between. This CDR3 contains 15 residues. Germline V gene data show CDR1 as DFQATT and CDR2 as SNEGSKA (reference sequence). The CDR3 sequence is CSARDRELSSNEQFF. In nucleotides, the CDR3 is TGCAGTGCTAGAGACCGGGAACTTTCAAGCAATGAGCAGTTCTTC.

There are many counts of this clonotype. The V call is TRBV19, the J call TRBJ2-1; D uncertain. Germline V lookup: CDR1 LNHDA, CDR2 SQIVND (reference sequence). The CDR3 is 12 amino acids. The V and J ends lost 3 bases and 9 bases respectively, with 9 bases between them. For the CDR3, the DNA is TGTGCCAGTAGTATCGATGTGGGTGAGCAGTTCTTC. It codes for CASSIDVGEQFF.

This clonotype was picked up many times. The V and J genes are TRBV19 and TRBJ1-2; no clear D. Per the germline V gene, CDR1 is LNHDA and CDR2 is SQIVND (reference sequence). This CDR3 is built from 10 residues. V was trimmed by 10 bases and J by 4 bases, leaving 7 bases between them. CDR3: CATRFYGYTF. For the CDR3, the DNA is TGTGCCACTAGATTCTATGGCTACACCTTC.

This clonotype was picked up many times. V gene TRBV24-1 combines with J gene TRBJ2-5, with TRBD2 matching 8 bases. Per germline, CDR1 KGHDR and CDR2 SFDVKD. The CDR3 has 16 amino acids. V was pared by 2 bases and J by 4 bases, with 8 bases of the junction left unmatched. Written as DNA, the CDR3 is TGTGCCACCAGTGATTGGACTCCCGGGAGGGGAGAGACCCAGTACTTC. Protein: CATSDWTPGRGETQYF.

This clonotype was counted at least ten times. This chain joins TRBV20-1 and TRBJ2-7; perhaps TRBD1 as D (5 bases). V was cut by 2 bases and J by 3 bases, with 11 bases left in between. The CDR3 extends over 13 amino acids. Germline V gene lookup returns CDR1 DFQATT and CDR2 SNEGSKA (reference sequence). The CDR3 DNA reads TGCAGTGCTAGACCTCAGGGTATCTACGAGCAGTACTTC. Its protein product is CSARPQGIYEQYF.